This TCR beta chain was profiled in a study of shared clonotypes between healthy human individuals. Study as a whole: CD4 naive and memory got three plates each, CD8 naive two, CD8 memory one.

Comments on this clone: What it binds is not known.

CDR1 and CDR2 (germline): MNHEY, SVGAGI. CDR3 size: 14 residues. Trimming left V 4 bases short and J 6 bases short, with 13 bases between. CD45RO-negative, CCR7-positively selected cells formed the naive CD8 fraction, excluding terminally differentiated effector memory CD45RA+ cells. The repertoire was sequenced with immunoSEQ multiplex PCR; TCRdb's copy has only in-frame clones and lacks some. The table shows under 1 million clones, with about 91% occurring only once. Study-level points and caveats: Memory subsets had estimated richness that was generally smaller than that of naive subsets. Clonotypes not shared had lower generation probabilities than those common to all four donors.

This clonotype was obtained from a man younger than 45 in good health. What was sequenced was naive CD8+ T cells sorted from blood. This chain uses TRBV6-5 with TRBJ2-1; D not certain. In DNA form, the CDR3 reads TGTGCCAGCAGTTTAAGTCTCCTCTCCAATGAGCAGTTCTTC. As protein: CASSLSLLSNEQFF.